This T cell receptor (beta chain) derives from a study of CD8+CD57+ T cells in acquired aplastic anemia. Study summary: Sorted CD4+ plus CD8+ cells gave DNA averaging around 3.2 ug.

CDR3 and TCR beta VDJ profiling relied on genomic DNA as the template. TCRdb itself ran the reads through MiXCR, one entry per CDR3 protein. The sample gives hundreds of thousands of distinct CDR3 sequences, 60% to 80% of which show up once; more than 3.5% is in the top ten. Germline-derived CDR1 and CDR2 are SEHNR and FQNEAQ (reference sequence). CDR3 length equals 14 residues. Trimming shortened V by 3 bases and J by 2 bases, and 10 bases separated the two germline ends. Overall study findings and caveats: For CD8+ Simpson's diversity, patients and controls showed no significant difference.

Notes on this clonotype: Its specificity is not known.

This chain joins TRBV7-9 and TRBJ2-5; D may be TRBD1 or TRBD2 (5 bases each). Sequencing was carried out using sorted CD4+, CD8+, or CD8+CD57+ T cells (not recorded which) from PBMCs. This sequence was found in a human donor in good health, serving as a control. CDR3: CASSFIGAQETQYF. The CDR3 DNA sequence: TGTGCCAGCAGCTTTATCGGGGCGCAAGAGACCCAGTACTTC.